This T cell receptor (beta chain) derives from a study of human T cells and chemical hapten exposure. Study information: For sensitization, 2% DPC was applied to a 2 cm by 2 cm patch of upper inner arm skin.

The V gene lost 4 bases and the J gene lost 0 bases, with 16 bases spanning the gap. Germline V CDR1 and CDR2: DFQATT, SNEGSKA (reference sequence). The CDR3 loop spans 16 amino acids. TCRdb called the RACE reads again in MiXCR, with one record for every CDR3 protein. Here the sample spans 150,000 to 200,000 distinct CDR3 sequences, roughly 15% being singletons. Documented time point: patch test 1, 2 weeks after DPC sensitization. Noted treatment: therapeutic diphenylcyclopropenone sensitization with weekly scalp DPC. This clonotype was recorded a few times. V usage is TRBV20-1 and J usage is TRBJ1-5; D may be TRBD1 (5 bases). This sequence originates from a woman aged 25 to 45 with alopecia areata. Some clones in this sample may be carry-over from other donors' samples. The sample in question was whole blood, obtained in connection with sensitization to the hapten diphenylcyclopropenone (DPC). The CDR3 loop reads CSANIGAGDSNQPQHF. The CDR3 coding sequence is TGCAGTGCTAATATAGGGGCTGGGGATAGCAATCAGCCCCAGCATTTT.